This TCR beta chain is from a study of neoadjuvant nivolumab and ipilimumab in lung cancer. Broader study findings: Only a single major-pathologic-response sample was available for clonality analysis. Resected tumors had greater TCR richness and clonality than uninvolved lung.

Sequencing was performed with immunoSEQ multiplex PCR; in TCRdb, only in-frame clones are kept and a portion is missing. The sample contains about 29,000 clones, about 70% of which appear only once. The V gene end was trimmed by 5 bases and the J gene end by 7 bases; junction bases not matched to a gene: 10. This CDR3 has 14 amino acids. Germline V gene lookup returns CDR1 SNHLY and CDR2 FYNNEI. As regards this clone: Its antigen is still unknown.

This rearrangement joins TRBV2 to TRBJ1-2; 7 nucleotides agree with TRBD1. The sequenced sample was tumor tissue, obtained after neoadjuvant nivolumab, alone or with ipilimumab, at or shortly before surgery. The clonotype comes from an adult with non-small cell lung cancer. In DNA, the CDR3 is TGTGCCAGCAGTTACCTCGGGACAGCACTTGGCTACACCTTC. Protein: CASSYLGTALGYTF.